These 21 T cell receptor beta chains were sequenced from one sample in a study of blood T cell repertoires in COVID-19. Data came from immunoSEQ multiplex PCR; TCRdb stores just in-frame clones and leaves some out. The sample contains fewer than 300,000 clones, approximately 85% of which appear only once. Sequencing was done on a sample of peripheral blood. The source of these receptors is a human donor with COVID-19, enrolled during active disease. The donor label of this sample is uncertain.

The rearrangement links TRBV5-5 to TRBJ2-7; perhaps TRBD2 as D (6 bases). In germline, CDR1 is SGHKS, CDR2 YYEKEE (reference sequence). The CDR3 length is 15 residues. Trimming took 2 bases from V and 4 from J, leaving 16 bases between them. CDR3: CASSLSAGRSYEQYF. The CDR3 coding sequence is TGTGCCAGCAGCTTATCGGCGGGAAGGTCTTACGAGCAGTACTTC.

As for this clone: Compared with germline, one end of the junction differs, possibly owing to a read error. In DNA, the CDR3 is TGTGCCAGCAATTACGGGGGGACCGGGGAGCTGTTTTTT. It is translated as CASNYGGTGELFF. The V and J genes are TRBV6-5 and TRBJ2-2, with 7 bases matching TRBD2. Looked up from germline, CDR1 is MNHEY and CDR2 is SVGAGI. The CDR3 loop spans 13 amino acids.

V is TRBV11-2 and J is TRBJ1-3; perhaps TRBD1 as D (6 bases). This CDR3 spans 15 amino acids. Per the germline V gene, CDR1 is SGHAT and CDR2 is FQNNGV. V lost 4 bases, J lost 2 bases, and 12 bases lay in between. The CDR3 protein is CASSSGTTTGNTIYF. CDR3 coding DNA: TGTGCCAGCAGCTCCGGGACAACGACTGGAAACACCATATATTTT.

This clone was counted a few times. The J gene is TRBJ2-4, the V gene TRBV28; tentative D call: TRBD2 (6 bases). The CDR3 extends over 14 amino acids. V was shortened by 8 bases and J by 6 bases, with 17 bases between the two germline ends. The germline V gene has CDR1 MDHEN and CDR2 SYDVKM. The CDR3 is CASGGQSAGNIQYF. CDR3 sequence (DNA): TGTGCCAGCGGAGGGCAGTCGGCGGGAAACATTCAGTACTTC.

Here the CDR3 DNA reads TGTGCCAGCAGCTCCCAGTCGGGGTCCCCGGGCAATGAGCAGTTCTTC. Translation gives CASSSQSGSPGNEQFF. This chain links TRBV7-3 with TRBJ2-1, with a tentative D call TRBD2 (5 bases). The CDR3 length is 16 residues. Trimming stripped 4 bases from V and 6 bases from J, with 19 bases between. The germline gives CDR1 SGHTA, CDR2 FQGTGA.

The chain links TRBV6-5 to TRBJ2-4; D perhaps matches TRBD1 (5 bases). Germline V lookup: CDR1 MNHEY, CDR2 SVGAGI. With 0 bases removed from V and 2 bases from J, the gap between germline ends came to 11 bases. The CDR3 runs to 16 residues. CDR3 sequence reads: CASSYSIRGTKNIQYF. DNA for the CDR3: TGTGCCAGCAGTTACTCGATAAGGGGAACCAAAAACATTCAGTACTTC.

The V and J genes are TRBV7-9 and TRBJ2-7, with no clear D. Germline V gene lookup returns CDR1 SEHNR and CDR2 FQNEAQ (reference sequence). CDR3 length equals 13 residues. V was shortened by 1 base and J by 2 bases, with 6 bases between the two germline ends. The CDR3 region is CASSLGSAYEQYF. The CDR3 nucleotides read TGTGCCAGCAGCTTAGGGTCGGCCTACGAGCAGTACTTC. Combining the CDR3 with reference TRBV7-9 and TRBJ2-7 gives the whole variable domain DTGVSQNPRHKITKRGQNVTFRCDPISEHNRLYWYRQTLGQGPEFLTYFQNEAQLEKSRLLSDRFSAERPKGSFSTLEIQRTEQGDSAMYLCASSLGSAYEQYFGPGTRLTVT.

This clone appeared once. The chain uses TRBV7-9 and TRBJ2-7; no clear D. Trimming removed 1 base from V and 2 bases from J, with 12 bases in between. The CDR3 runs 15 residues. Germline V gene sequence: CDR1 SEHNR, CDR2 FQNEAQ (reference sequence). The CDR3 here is CASSLVPEAPYEQYF. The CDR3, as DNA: TGTGCCAGCAGCTTAGTTCCAGAGGCCCCCTACGAGCAGTACTTC. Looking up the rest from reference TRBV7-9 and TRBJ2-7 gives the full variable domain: DTGVSQNPRHKITKRGQNVTFRCDPISEHNRLYWYRQTLGQGPEFLTYFQNEAQLEKSRLLSDRFSAERPKGSFSTLEIQRTEQGDSAMYLCASSLVPEAPYEQYFGPGTRLTVT.

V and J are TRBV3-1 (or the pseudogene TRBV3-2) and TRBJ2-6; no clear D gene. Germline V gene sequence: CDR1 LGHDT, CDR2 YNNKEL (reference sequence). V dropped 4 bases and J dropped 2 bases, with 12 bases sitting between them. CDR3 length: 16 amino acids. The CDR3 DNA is TGTGCCAGCAGCCGATCTAGTTTTACTGGGGCCAACGTCCTGACTTTC. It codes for CASSRSSFTGANVLTF.

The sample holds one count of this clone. CDR3 protein: CASTSTPGVVNGYTF. CDR3 sequence (DNA): TGTGCCAGCACCTCAACTCCCGGGGTTGTAAATGGCTACACCTTC. The V call is TRBV6-5, the J call TRBJ1-2, with D uncertain. Germline values: CDR1 MNHEY, CDR2 SVGAGI. Trimming stripped 7 bases from V and 6 bases from J, with 21 bases between. CDR3 length: 15 residues.

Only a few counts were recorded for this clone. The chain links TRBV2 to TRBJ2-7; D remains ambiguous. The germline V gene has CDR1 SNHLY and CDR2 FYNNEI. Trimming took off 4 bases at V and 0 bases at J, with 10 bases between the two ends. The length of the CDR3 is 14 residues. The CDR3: CASSGLLFSYEQYF. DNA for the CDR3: TGTGCCAGCAGTGGACTCCTGTTCTCCTACGAGCAGTACTTC.

The CDR3 DNA sequence: TGTGCCAGCAGCCAAGGTGACAGGGGGCGGGACACTGAAGCTTTCTTT. Translation: CASSQGDRGRDTEAFF. The chain has TRBV3-1 (or the pseudogene TRBV3-2) and TRBJ1-1; TRBD1 aligns across 10 bases. The germline CDR1 and CDR2 sequences are LGHDT and YNNKEL (reference sequence). CDR3 length equals 16 residues. V lost 1 base to trimming and J lost 3 bases; unmatched junction nucleotides: 5.

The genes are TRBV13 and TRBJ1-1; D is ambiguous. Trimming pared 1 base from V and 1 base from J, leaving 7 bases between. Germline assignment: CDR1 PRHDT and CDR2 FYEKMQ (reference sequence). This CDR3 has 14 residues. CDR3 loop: CASSLVGGNTEAFF. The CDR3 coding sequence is TGTGCCAGCAGCTTAGTCGGAGGGAACACTGAAGCTTTCTTT. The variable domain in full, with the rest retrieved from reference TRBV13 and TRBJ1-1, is AAGVIQSPRHLIKEKRETATLKCYPIPRHDTVYWYQQGPGQDPQFLISFYEKMQSDKGSIPDRFSAQQFSDYHSELNMSSLELGDSALYFCASSLVGGNTEAFFGQGTRLTVV.

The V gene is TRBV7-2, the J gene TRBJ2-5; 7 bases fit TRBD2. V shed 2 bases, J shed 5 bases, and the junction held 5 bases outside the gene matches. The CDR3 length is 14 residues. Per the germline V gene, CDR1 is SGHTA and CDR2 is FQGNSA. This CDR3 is CASSLNGGVETQYF. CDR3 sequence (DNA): TGTGCCAGCAGCTTAAATGGGGGGGTGGAGACCCAGTACTTC.

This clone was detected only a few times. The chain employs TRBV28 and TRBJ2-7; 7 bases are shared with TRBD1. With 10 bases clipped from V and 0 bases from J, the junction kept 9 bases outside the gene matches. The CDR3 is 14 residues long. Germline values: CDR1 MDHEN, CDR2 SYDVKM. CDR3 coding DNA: TGTGCCATCACGACAGGGTCCCCCTCCTACGAGCAGTACTTC. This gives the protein CAITTGSPSYEQYF.

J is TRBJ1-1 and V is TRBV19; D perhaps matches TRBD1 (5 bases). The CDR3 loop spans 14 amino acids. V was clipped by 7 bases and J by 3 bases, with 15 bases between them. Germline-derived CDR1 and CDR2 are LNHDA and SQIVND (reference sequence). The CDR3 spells CASTPPLGDTEAFF. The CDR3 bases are TGTGCCAGTACGCCTCCGTTAGGGGACACTGAAGCTTTCTTT.

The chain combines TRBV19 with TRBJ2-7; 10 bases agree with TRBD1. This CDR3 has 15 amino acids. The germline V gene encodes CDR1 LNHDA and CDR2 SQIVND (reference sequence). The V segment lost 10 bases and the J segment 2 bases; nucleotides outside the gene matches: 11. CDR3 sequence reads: CATSSGGQGTYEQYF. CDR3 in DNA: TGTGCCACCTCCTCAGGGGGACAGGGGACCTACGAGCAGTACTTC.

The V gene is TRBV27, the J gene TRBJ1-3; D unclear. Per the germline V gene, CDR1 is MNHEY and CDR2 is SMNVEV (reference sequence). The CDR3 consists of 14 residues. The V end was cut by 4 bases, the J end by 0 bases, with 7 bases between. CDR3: CASSSPLSGNTIYF. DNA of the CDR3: TGTGCCAGCAGTTCACCACTCTCTGGAAACACCATATATTTT.

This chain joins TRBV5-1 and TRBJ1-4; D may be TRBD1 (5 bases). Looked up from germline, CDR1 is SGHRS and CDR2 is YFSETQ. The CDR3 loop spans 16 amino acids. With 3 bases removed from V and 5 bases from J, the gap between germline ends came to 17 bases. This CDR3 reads CASSWLQGGSNEKLFF. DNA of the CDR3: TGCGCCAGCAGCTGGCTTCAGGGTGGCTCAAATGAAAAACTGTTTTTT.

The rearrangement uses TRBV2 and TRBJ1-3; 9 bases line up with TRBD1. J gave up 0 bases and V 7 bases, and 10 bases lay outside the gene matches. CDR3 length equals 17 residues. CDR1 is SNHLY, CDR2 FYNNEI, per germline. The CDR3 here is CASKGQGVDSSGNTIYF. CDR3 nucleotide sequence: TGTGCCAGCAAGGGACAGGGAGTTGATAGCTCTGGAAACACCATATATTTT.

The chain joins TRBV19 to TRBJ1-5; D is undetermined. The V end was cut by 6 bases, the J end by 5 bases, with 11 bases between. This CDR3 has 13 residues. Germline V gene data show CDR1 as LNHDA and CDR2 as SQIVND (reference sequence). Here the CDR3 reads CASRLDLDQPQHF. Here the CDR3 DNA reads TGTGCCAGTAGGCTGGATCTAGATCAGCCCCAGCATTTT. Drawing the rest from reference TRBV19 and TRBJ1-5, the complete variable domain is DGGITQSPKYLFRKEGQNVTLSCEQNLNHDAMYWYRQDPGQGLRLIYYSQIVNDFQKGDIAEGYSVSREKKESFPLTVTSAQKNPTAFYLCASRLDLDQPQHFGDGTRLSIL.